The 20 T cell receptor beta chains given below trace back to one sample, sequenced in a study of blood T cells in healthy people across ages. A J-beta primer mix and a sample-barcoded 5' primer were used in a second PCR of roughly 7 to 12 cycles. TCRdb passed the 5' RACE reads through MiXCR, listing each CDR3 protein once. The table has more than 650,000 distinct CDR3 sequences, about a fifth seen once. Sequenced material: blood. These receptors all come from a man between 65 and 79 years old in good health.

The genes are TRBV7-8 and TRBJ2-3, with D unclear. The CDR3 totals 17 residues. V lost 2 bases and J lost 1, with 16 bases in between. Germline V gene data show CDR1 as SGHVS and CDR2 as FQNEAQ. The CDR3 DNA is TGTGCCAGCAGCTTACCCCTAAGGCCCCTTGGCACAGATACGCAGTATTTT. Encoded protein: CASSLPLRPLGTDTQYF.

This chain links TRBV2 with TRBJ2-5; 7 nucleotides line up with TRBD1. Looked up from germline, CDR1 is SNHLY and CDR2 is FYNNEI. The CDR3 extends over 12 amino acids. V lost 6 bases to trimming and J lost 5 bases; unmatched junction nucleotides: 3. CDR3 DNA sequence: TGTGCCAGCAGCGAGACAGGGGAGACCCAGTACTTC. Encoded protein: CASSETGETQYF.

CDR3 coding DNA: TGCAGCGTTGTATCAGGGTCGTACACCGGGGAGCTGTTTTTT. Residues: CSVVSGSYTGELFF. V is TRBV29-1 and J is TRBJ2-2, with D maybe TRBD1 (5 bases). The V and J ends lost 4 bases and 3 bases respectively, with 12 bases between them. The CDR3 runs to 14 residues. Germline CDR1 and CDR2: SQVTM and ANQGSEA.

This clonotype was recorded a few times. The DNA of the CDR3 is TGTGCCAGCGGATCTATGGTATACGGCTACACCTTC. Its translation is CASGSMVYGYTF. The rearrangement joins TRBV6-5 to TRBJ1-2; D is ambiguous. V was clipped by 8 bases and J by 8 bases, with 15 bases between them. The CDR3 extends over 12 amino acids. Germline V lookup: CDR1 MNHEY, CDR2 SVGAGI.

This rearrangement joins TRBV5-1 to TRBJ1-4; 8 bases map to TRBD1. V shed 4 bases and J 8 bases; nucleotides not matched to a gene: 10. CDR3 size: 15 residues. CDR1 SGHRS and CDR2 YFSETQ come from the germline V gene. CDR3 nucleotide sequence: TGCGCCAGCAGCAACGGACAGGGTTCTTGGGAAAAACTGTTTTTT. It is translated as CASSNGQGSWEKLFF.

This clonotype was counted between two and nine times. This chain joins TRBV4-3 and TRBJ1-1; no definite D call. The CDR3 is 15 amino acids. The germline V gene has CDR1 LGHNA and CDR2 YSLEER. The V and J ends lost 0 bases and 4 bases respectively, with 12 bases between them. The CDR3 region is CASSQDVGVGTEAFF. The CDR3 nucleotides are TGCGCCAGCAGCCAAGATGTAGGAGTCGGCACTGAAGCTTTCTTT.

This clonotype was counted a few times. The V call is TRBV29-1, the J call TRBJ2-3, with a tentative D call TRBD1 (6 bases). Germline assignment: CDR1 SQVTM and CDR2 ANQGSEA. V was cut by 0 bases and J by 10 bases, with 8 bases left in between. The CDR3 consists of 11 residues. The CDR3 bases are TGCAGCGTTGAAGACCCAGGGGCGCAGTATTTT. The encoded protein is CSVEDPGAQYF.

This clonotype has ten or more counts. The rearrangement links TRBV10-2 to TRBJ2-3; the D gene is possibly TRBD1 (5 bases). This CDR3 has 15 residues. Germline CDR1 and CDR2: WSHSY and SAAADI. V dropped 7 bases and J dropped 0 bases, with 14 bases sitting between them. CDR3 sequence (DNA): TGCGCCAGCACCGCGACAGATCGTAGCACAGATACGCAGTATTTT. This gives the protein CASTATDRSTDTQYF.

In this sample, this clonotype turned up many times. The V call is TRBV20-1, the J call TRBJ2-1, with 7 positions matching TRBD2. V shed 2 bases and J 4 bases; nucleotides not matched to a gene: 8. Germline CDR1 is DFQATT and CDR2 is SNEGSKA (reference sequence). The CDR3 loop spans 15 amino acids. CDR3 sequence: CSARRDYVSYNEQFF. The CDR3 nucleotides are TGCAGTGCTAGAAGGGACTACGTCAGTTACAATGAGCAGTTCTTC.

The J gene is TRBJ2-5, the V gene TRBV5-1, with TRBD1 matching 7 bases. The CDR3 totals 16 residues. Germline-derived CDR1 and CDR2 are SGHRS and YFSETQ. V lost 0 bases to trimming and J lost 4 bases; unmatched junction nucleotides: 9. CDR3 nucleotides: TGCGCCAGCAGCTTGGTAGGACAGGCGGTCGGAGAGACCCAGTACTTC. This translates into CASSLVGQAVGETQYF.

V gene TRBV12-3 or TRBV12-4 combines with J gene TRBJ1-1; possibly TRBD1 for D (6 bases). Between the trimmed V and J ends, which lost 1 base and 0 bases, there was a span of 15 bases. The CDR3 contains 17 residues. CDR3 coding DNA: TGTGCCAGCAGTTTAGGGCGAGCGGGGGCGATGAACACTGAAGCTTTCTTT. Translated, it gives CASSLGRAGAMNTEAFF.

This clonotype has just a few counts. This sequence joins TRBV5-1 and TRBJ2-7; maybe TRBD2 (5 bases). The J call could be wrong; TRBJ2-1 is a better fit for the DNA end. CDR1 is SGHRS, CDR2 YFSETQ, per germline. The CDR3 is 15 amino acids. The CDR3 DNA follows: TGCGCCAGCAGTTTAGGACTCCCCGTTGGAAATGAGCAGTTCTTC. As protein: CASSLGLPVGNEQFF.

This clonotype was found a few times. The chain has TRBV11-2 and TRBJ1-1; possible D gene TRBD1, 5 bases. V gave up 3 bases and J gave up 5 bases, with 13 bases separating them. The V gene's germline CDR1 is SGHAT and CDR2 FQNNGV. CDR3 length: 14 residues. CDR3 sequence: CASSFGGEGTEAFF. The CDR3 DNA sequence: TGTGCCAGCAGCTTCGGGGGGGAGGGAACTGAAGCTTTCTTT.

This chain's CDR3 is CASSNKREGYNEQFF. The DNA of the CDR3 is TGCGCCAGCAGTAATAAGCGGGAGGGCTACAATGAGCAGTTCTTC. The rearrangement uses TRBV5-1 and TRBJ2-1; 10 nucleotides align to TRBD2. J was trimmed by 3 bases and V by 5 bases; bases with no gene match: 5. The germline V gene has CDR1 SGHRS and CDR2 YFSETQ. This CDR3 region has 15 residues. Using reference TRBV5-1 and TRBJ2-1 for the parts outside the CDR3, the full variable domain is KAGVTQTPRYLIKTRGQQVTLSCSPISGHRSVSWYQQTPGQGLQFLFEYFSETQRNKGNFPGRFSGRQFSNSRSEMNVSTLELGDSALYLCASSNKREGYNEQFFGPGTRLTVL.

The genes are TRBV5-1 and TRBJ2-5; 11 bases are a match to TRBD2. CDR1 is SGHRS, CDR2 YFSETQ, per germline. CDR3 size: 16 residues. Trimming removed 4 bases from V and 5 bases from J; junction bases left unmatched: 10. The CDR3 bases are TGCGCCAGCAGCAAAGAATTAGCGGGGGGGCTGGAGACCCAGTACTTC. Translating it yields CASSKELAGGLETQYF. The variable domain in full, with the rest retrieved from reference TRBV5-1 and TRBJ2-5, is KAGVTQTPRYLIKTRGQQVTLSCSPISGHRSVSWYQQTPGQGLQFLFEYFSETQRNKGNFPGRFSGRQFSNSRSEMNVSTLELGDSALYLCASSKELAGGLETQYFGPGTRLLVL.

This clonotype was picked up a small number of times. This rearrangement joins TRBV6-2 or TRBV6-3 to TRBJ2-2; D remains ambiguous. The CDR3 spans 11 residues. The germline CDR1 and CDR2 sequences are MNHEY and SVGEGT. V shed 8 bases and J shed 0 bases, with 1 base lying between them. CDR3 in amino acids: CASANTGELFF. The CDR3, as DNA: TGTGCCAGCGCGAACACCGGGGAGCTGTTTTTT.

This clonotype was counted a few times. This chain connects TRBV7-2 to TRBJ2-2; 7 bases align to TRBD2. The CDR3 extends over 16 amino acids. Germline assignment: CDR1 SGHTA and CDR2 FQGNSA. With 4 bases clipped from V and 3 bases from J, the junction kept 8 bases outside the gene matches. CDR3: CASSSTPGLYTGELFF. CDR3 nucleotides: TGTGCCAGCAGCTCAACACCGGGACTATACACCGGGGAGCTGTTTTTT.

This clonotype was counted only a few times. V gene TRBV29-1 combines with J gene TRBJ2-3, with a possible D match to TRBD2 (5 bases). Trimming took 3 bases from V and 5 from J, leaving 12 bases between them. CDR3 length: 13 residues. CDR1 is SQVTM and CDR2 is ANQGSEA in the germline V gene. The CDR3 DNA reads TGCAGCGTTGAGGAGGTGGGCGGAGATACGCAGTATTTT. Translation gives CSVEEVGGDTQYF.

This clonotype was seen more than once but under ten times. V is TRBV20-1 and J is TRBJ2-1, with TRBD2 matching over 10 bases. The CDR3 totals 15 residues. Trimming took 3 bases from V and 7 from J; bases not matched to a gene: 9. Germline V CDR1 and CDR2: DFQATT, SNEGSKA (reference sequence). The CDR3: CSARPGSGRGNEQFF. In DNA, the CDR3 is TGCAGTGCTAGGCCGGGGAGCGGGAGGGGGAATGAGCAGTTCTTC.

The chain combines TRBV20-1 with TRBJ2-3; 7 nucleotides align to TRBD2. The V gene end was trimmed by 5 bases and the J gene end by 2 bases; junction bases not matched to a gene: 10. CDR3 size: 15 residues. CDR1 DFQATT and CDR2 SNEGSKA come from the germline V gene (reference sequence). CDR3: CSAAFPSGSTDTQYF. The DNA of the CDR3 is TGCAGTGCTGCCTTTCCTAGCGGATCCACAGATACGCAGTATTTT.